Each of the 10 T cell receptor beta chains below was sequenced from the same sample in a study of blood T cell repertoires in COVID-19. The method was immunoSEQ multiplex PCR; TCRdb's version includes in-frame clones alone and lacks a portion of them. The table lists about 220,000 clones, approximately 81% of them singletons. Sequencing was done on a sample of peripheral blood. The origin of the receptors is an elderly woman with acute or convalescent COVID-19.

The V call is TRBV13, the J call TRBJ2-7, with 7 nucleotides matching TRBD2. V lost 4 bases, J lost 3 bases, and 6 bases stayed unmatched. Germline V gene lookup returns CDR1 PRHDT and CDR2 FYEKMQ (reference sequence). The CDR3 has 14 amino acids. CDR3 protein: CASSSRLAGYEQYF. The CDR3 DNA sequence: TGTGCCAGCAGCTCTCGACTAGCCGGCTACGAGCAGTACTTC.

V usage is TRBV2 and J usage is TRBJ1-3; D is uncertain. Germline CDR1 reads SNHLY; CDR2 reads FYNNEI. Trimming took 1 base from V and 0 from J, leaving 7 bases between them. The CDR3 is 15 residues long. The CDR3 protein is CASSEDSISGNTIYF. CDR3 sequence (DNA): TGTGCCAGCAGTGAAGACAGTATCTCTGGAAACACCATATATTTT.

J is TRBJ2-3 and V is TRBV10-3; possibly TRBD2 for D (6 bases). The CDR3 loop spans 15 amino acids. The germline V and J ends were trimmed by 4 bases and 4 bases, with 15 bases remaining between them. From germline, CDR1 is ENHRY and CDR2 SYGVKD. In DNA, the CDR3 is TGTGCCATCAGTGGGCGGGGTCCGCCTTCAGATACGCAGTATTTT. Translated: CAISGRGPPSDTQYF.

The V gene is TRBV24-1, the J gene TRBJ2-1, with a tentative D call TRBD2 (5 bases). Germline loops: CDR1 KGHDR, CDR2 SFDVKD. There are 14 residues in the CDR3. Trimming removed 2 bases from V and 5 bases from J, with 9 bases in between. For the CDR3, the DNA is TGTGCCACCAGTGATTGGGGAGCGGACAATGAGCAGTTCTTC. The encoded protein is CATSDWGADNEQFF.

This clone was recorded once. Relative to the germline gene, one junction end is altered; a read error may explain this. V usage is TRBV10-3 and J usage is TRBJ1-2, with 8 nucleotides matching TRBD1. CDR3 size: 13 residues. CDR1 ENHRY and CDR2 SYGVKD come from the germline V gene. CDR3 protein: CAIRQTGERPTCF. The CDR3 DNA sequence: TGTGCCATCAGGCAGACAGGGGAAAGGCCGACTTGCTTC.

This chain joins TRBV27 and TRBJ2-2; TRBD1 might be the D (6 bases). The CDR3 spans 16 residues. Germline loops: CDR1 MNHEY, CDR2 SMNVEV (reference sequence). Trimming took off 6 bases at V and 3 bases at J, with 17 bases between the two ends. CDR3 residues: CASSRMGARYTGELFF. CDR3 DNA: TGTGCCAGCAGCCGTATGGGGGCACGGTACACCGGGGAGCTGTTTTTT.

The J gene is TRBJ1-1, the V gene TRBV10-3; D unresolved. Per the germline V gene, CDR1 is ENHRY and CDR2 is SYGVKD. The CDR3 runs 13 residues. Trimming stripped 5 bases from V and 1 base from J, with 8 bases between. The CDR3 sequence is CAISPRQNTEAFF. The CDR3 coding sequence is TGTGCCATCAGTCCCAGACAGAACACTGAAGCTTTCTTT.

On this clone: Other DNA variants within this sample encode the same CDR3. The chain is built from TRBV5-1 and TRBJ2-7; TRBD2 might be the D (5 bases). V was shortened by 4 bases and J by 6 bases, with 14 bases between the two germline ends. This CDR3 is 13 amino acids long. The germline V gene has CDR1 SGHRS and CDR2 YFSETQ. CDR3 region: CASSLDRRGEQYF. The CDR3 DNA reads as TGCGCCAGCAGCCTCGACCGACGGGGCGAGCAGTACTTC.

The chain carries TRBV4-3 and TRBJ2-1; D perhaps matches TRBD1 (5 bases). The ends were cut back, 0 bases at V and 7 bases at J, with 13 bases in the middle. Germline V gene lookup returns CDR1 LGHNA and CDR2 YSLEER. CDR3 length: 15 residues. The CDR3 is CASSQDLGQGNEQFF. DNA of the CDR3: TGCGCCAGCAGCCAAGATCTCGGGCAGGGTAATGAGCAGTTCTTC.

CDR3 nucleotides: TGTGCCAGTAGTATAGATTTGGGACTACAAGAGGTGGAGACCCAGTACTTC. Protein sequence: CASSIDLGLQEVETQYF. This chain connects TRBV19 to TRBJ2-5; 7 nucleotides align to TRBD2. The CDR3 length is 17 residues. V shed 0 bases, J shed 5 bases, and the junction held 12 bases outside the gene matches. Germline V gene sequence: CDR1 LNHDA, CDR2 SQIVND (reference sequence). Filled out from reference TRBV19 and TRBJ2-5, the complete variable domain reads DGGITQSPKYLFRKEGQNVTLSCEQNLNHDAMYWYRQDPGQGLRLIYYSQIVNDFQKGDIAEGYSVSREKKESFPLTVTSAQKNPTAFYLCASSIDLGLQEVETQYFGPGTRLLVL.